This T cell receptor (beta chain) was captured in a study of shared clonotypes between healthy human individuals. General observations from the study: Sample collection involved blood only; tissue repertoires are likely different.

Details on this clone: Its antigen is not identified.

Here immunoSEQ multiplex PCR was the method, and the copy in TCRdb shows in-frame clones only, minus some. The table shows around 180,000 clones, with over 80% occurring only once. The germline V gene encodes CDR1 MDHEN and CDR2 SYDVKM. The length of the CDR3 is 15 residues. With V trimmed by 5 bases and J by 3 bases, 5 bases remained unmatched. The material sequenced was naive CD4+ T cells sorted from blood. Indicated subset: CD45RA+ positively selected. The V and J genes are TRBV28 and TRBJ2-7; 12 positions match TRBD2. The sequence came from a woman in her thirties in good health. The CDR3 protein is CASSLRTSGIYEQYF. The CDR3 nucleotides are TGTGCCAGCAGTCTAAGGACTAGCGGGATCTACGAGCAGTACTTC. The entire variable domain, with the rest obtained from reference TRBV28 and TRBJ2-7, is as follows: DVKVTQSSRYLVKRTGEKVFLECVQDMDHENMFWYRQDPGLGLRLIYFSYDVKMKEKGDIPEGYSVSREKKERFSLILESASTNQTSMYLCASSLRTSGIYEQYFGPGTRLTVT.